This T cell receptor (beta chain) appears in the sequencing data of a study of blood T cell repertoires in COVID-19. Study-level background: PBMCs, B-cell-depleted T cells, or T cells provided the cDNA or gDNA that made up the material.

Per the original methods: Reference gene primer amplification yielded estimated nucleated cell counts. Data came from immunoSEQ multiplex PCR; TCRdb stores just in-frame clones and leaves some out. For V, J and clone size, that table is used; D and trimming come from the DNA. The data show roughly 70,000 clones, with 80% seen just once and 15% to 20% held by the top ten. The clonotype originates from a man in his 70s who had recovered from COVID-19. Sequenced: peripheral blood.

The CDR3 DNA sequence: TGTGCCAGCAGCCCCGAGCCAGGACGGGGGGGAGACACTGAAGCTTTCTTT. Its protein is CASSPEPGRGGDTEAFF. V and J are TRBV11-3 and TRBJ1-1, with D perhaps TRBD1 (5 bases). The CDR3 is 17 residues long. V lost 5 bases and J 3 bases, leaving 22 bases between the germline ends. In germline, CDR1 is SGHNT, CDR2 YENEEA. The full variable domain, with the rest looked up from reference TRBV11-3 and TRBJ1-1, is EAGVVQSPRYKIIEKKQPVAFWCNPISGHNTLYWYLQNLGQGPELLIRYENEEAVDDSQLPKDRFSAERLKGVDSTLKIQPAELGDSAVYLCASSPEPGRGGDTEAFFGQGTRLTVV.